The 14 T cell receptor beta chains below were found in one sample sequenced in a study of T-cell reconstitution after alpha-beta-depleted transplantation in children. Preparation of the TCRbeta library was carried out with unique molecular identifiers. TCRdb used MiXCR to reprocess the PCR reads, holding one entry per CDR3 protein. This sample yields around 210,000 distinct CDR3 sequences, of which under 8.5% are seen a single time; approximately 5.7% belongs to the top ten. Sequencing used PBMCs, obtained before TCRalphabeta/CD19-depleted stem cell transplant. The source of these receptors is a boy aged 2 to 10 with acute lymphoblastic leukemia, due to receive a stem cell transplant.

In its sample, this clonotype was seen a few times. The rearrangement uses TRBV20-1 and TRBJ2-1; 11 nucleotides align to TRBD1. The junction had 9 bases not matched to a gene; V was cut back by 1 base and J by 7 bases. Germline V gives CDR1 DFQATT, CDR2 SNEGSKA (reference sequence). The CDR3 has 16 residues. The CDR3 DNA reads TGCAGTGCTAGAGGAAGGAACCGGGACAGGGGGAATGAGCAGTTCTTC. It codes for CSARGRNRDRGNEQFF.

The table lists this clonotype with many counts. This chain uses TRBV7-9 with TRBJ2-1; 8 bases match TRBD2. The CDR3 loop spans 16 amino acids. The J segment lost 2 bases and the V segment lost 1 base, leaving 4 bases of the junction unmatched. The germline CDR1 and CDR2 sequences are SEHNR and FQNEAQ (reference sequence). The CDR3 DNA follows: TGTGCCAGCAGCTTAGAAGCGGGAGAGCCCTACAATGAGCAGTTCTTC. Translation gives CASSLEAGEPYNEQFF.

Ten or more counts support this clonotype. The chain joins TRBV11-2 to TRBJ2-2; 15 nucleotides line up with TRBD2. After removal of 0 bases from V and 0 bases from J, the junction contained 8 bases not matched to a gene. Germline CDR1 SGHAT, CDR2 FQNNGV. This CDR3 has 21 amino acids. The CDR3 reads CASSLEGLAGGPFANTGELFF. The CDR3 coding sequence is TGTGCCAGCAGCTTAGAGGGACTAGCGGGGGGACCCTTCGCGAACACCGGGGAGCTGTTTTTT.

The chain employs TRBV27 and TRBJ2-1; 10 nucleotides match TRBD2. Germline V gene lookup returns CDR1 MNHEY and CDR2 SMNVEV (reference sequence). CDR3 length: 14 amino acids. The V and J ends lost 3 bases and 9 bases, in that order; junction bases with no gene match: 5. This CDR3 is CASSFKRGGAEQFF. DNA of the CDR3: TGTGCCAGCAGTTTTAAGCGGGGGGGGGCTGAGCAGTTCTTC.

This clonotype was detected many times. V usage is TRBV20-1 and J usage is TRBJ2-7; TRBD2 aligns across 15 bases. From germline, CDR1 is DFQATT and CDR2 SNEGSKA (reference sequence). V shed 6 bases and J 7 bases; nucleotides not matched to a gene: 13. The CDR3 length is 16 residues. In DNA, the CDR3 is TGCAGTGCCGGGACTAGCGGGGGGTCCCCTGGATGGGAGCAGTACTTC. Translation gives CSAGTSGGSPGWEQYF.

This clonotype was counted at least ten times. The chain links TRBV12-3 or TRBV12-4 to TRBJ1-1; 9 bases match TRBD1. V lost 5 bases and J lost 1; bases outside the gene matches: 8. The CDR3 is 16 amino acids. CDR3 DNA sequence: TGTGCCAGCAGTACCGGGACAGGGTGGGGGAACACTGAAGCTTTCTTT. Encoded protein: CASSTGTGWGNTEAFF.

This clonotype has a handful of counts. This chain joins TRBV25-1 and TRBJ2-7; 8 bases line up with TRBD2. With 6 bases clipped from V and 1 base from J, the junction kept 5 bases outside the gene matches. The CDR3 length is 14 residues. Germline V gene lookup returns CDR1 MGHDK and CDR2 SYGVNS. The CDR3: CASSLAGNSYEQYF. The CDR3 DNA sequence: TGTGCCAGCAGCTTAGCGGGAAATTCCTACGAGCAGTACTTC.

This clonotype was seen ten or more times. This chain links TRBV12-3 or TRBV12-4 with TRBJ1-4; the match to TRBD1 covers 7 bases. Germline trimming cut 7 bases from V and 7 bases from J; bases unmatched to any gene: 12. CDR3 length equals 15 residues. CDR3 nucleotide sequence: TGTGCCAGCACCCCCACGACAGGGCTCCCTGAAAAACTGTTTTTT. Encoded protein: CASTPTTGLPEKLFF.

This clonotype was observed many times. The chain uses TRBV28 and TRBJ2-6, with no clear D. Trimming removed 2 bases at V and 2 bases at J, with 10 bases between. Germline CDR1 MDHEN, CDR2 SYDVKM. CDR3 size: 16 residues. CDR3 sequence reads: CASSLVALTGANVLTF. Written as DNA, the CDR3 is TGTGCCAGCAGTTTAGTGGCTTTGACTGGGGCCAACGTCCTGACTTTC.

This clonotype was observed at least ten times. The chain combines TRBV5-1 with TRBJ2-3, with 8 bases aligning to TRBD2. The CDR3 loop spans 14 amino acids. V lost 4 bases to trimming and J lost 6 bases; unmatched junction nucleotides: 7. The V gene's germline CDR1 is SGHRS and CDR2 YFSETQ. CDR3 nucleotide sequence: TGCGCCAGCAGCACACTAGCGGAAGGGGATACGCAGTATTTT. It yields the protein CASSTLAEGDTQYF.

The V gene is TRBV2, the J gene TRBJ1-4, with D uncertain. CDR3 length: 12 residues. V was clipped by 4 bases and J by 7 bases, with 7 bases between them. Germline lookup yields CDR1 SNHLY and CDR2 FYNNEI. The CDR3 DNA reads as TGTGCCAGCAGTGGGGCTGCTGAAAAACTGTTTTTT. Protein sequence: CASSGAAEKLFF.

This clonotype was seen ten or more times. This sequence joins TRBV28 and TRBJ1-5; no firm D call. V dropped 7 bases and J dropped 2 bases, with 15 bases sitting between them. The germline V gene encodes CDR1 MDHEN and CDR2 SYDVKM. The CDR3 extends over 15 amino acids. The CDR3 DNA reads TGTGCCAGCACTCCCTCAGACGGTGGCAATCAGCCCCAGCATTTT. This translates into CASTPSDGGNQPQHF.

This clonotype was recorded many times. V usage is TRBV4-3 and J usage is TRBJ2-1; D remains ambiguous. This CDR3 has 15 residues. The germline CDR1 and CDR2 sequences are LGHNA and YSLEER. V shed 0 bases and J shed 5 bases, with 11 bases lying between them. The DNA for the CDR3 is TGCGCCAGCAGCCAAGAATCGGCCTGGGACAATGAGCAGTTCTTC. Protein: CASSQESAWDNEQFF.

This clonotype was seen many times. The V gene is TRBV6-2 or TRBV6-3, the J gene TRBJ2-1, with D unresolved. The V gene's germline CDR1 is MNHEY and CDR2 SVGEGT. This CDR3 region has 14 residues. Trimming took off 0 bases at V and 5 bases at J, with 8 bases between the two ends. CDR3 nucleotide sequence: TGTGCCAGCAGTTACTCCCTAGTAAACAATGAGCAGTTCTTC. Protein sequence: CASSYSLVNNEQFF.